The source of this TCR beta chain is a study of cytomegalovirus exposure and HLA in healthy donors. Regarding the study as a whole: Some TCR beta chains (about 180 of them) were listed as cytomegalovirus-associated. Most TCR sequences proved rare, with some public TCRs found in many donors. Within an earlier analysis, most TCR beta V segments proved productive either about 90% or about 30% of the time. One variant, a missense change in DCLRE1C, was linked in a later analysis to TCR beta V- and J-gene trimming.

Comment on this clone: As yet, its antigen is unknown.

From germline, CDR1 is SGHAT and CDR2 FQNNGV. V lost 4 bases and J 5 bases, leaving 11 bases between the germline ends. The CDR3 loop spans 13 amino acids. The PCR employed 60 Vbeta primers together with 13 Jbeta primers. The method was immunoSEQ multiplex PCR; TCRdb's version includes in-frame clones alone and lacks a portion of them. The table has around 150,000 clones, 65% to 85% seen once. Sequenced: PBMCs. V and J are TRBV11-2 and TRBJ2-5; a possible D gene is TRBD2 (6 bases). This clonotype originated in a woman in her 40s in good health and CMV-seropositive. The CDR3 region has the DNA TGTGCCAGCAGCTCGAGGGACTGGGAGACCCAGTACTTC. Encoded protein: CASSSRDWETQYF.